The sample holds one count of the clone carrying this TCR beta chain. Antigen: not known. The donors were part of the roughly 120-subject validation cohort, which stood apart from the approximately 670-subject first cohort. TCRdb keeps only in-frame clones here, not all; method: immunoSEQ multiplex PCR. The table has some 160,000 clones, more than 70% seen once. The germline V gene encodes CDR1 MNHNS and CDR2 SASEGT. V was pared by 2 bases and J by 0 bases, with 9 bases between. This CDR3 is 15 amino acids long. The sample is drawn from a study of cytomegalovirus exposure and HLA in healthy donors. General study results and limits: In vitro, three CMV-associated chains proved specific for CMV antigens.

The sequencing input was PBMCs. This chain joins TRBV6-1 and TRBJ2-3; perhaps TRBD2 as D (6 bases). The source of this sequence is a man in his late teens or twenties in good health and CMV-seronegative. CDR3 sequence (DNA): TGTGCCAGCAGTGAACAAGGAGGGAGCACAGATACGCAGTATTTT. This codes for CASSEQGGSTDTQYF.